The 13 T cell receptor beta chains reported below all come from one sample, sequenced in a study of T cells in Graves' hyperthyroidism and ophthalmopathy. Template material for amplifying TCR beta CDR3 regions consisted of RNA transcripts. With the HTBI primer set, the TCR CDR3 went through a first round of RT-PCR. TCRdb re-called the multiplex PCR reads through MiXCR, storing one row per CDR3 protein. Of hundreds of thousands of distinct CDR3 sequences in the sample, 16% were seen once. Sequencing input: blood. The receptor source for this set is a woman between 18 and 29 years old with Graves' ophthalmopathy.

Many counts were recorded for this clonotype. The chain uses TRBV7-9 and TRBJ1-1; perhaps TRBD1 as D (6 bases). Looked up from germline, CDR1 is SEHNR and CDR2 is FQNEAQ (reference sequence). Between the trimmed V and J ends, which lost 4 bases and 7 bases, there was a span of 13 bases. CDR3 length equals 13 residues. The CDR3 DNA sequence: TGTGCCAGCAGCTACGGGGAGGGGGGTGAAGCTTTCTTT. Amino acid sequence: CASSYGEGGEAFF.

In its sample, this clonotype was seen many times. V gene TRBV12-3 or TRBV12-4 combines with J gene TRBJ1-5, with TRBD1 matching 11 bases. The V gene end was trimmed by 5 bases and the J gene end by 3 bases; junction bases not matched to a gene: 6. The CDR3 loop spans 16 amino acids. The CDR3 region is CASSPGTGGNNQPQHF. As DNA, the CDR3 is TGTGCCAGCAGTCCGGGGACAGGGGGAAACAATCAGCCCCAGCATTTT.

This clonotype was found many times. The genes are TRBV15 and TRBJ2-7; 11 bases match TRBD1. CDR1 and CDR2 from the germline V gene are LNHNV and YYDKDF (reference sequence). V shed 5 bases and J 4 bases; nucleotides not matched to a gene: 4. The CDR3 is 14 residues long. The CDR3 reads CATSAGTGGYEQYF. In DNA form, the CDR3 reads TGTGCCACCAGCGCCGGGACAGGGGGTTACGAGCAGTACTTC.

This clonotype was seen many times. The genes are TRBV20-1 and TRBJ1-2, with D tentatively TRBD1 (6 bases). Per the germline V gene, CDR1 is DFQATT and CDR2 is SNEGSKA (reference sequence). V was shortened by 3 bases and J by 6 bases, with 14 bases between the two germline ends. CDR3 length equals 13 residues. The CDR3 loop reads CSASLRGANGYTF. The DNA of the CDR3 is TGCAGTGCTAGTCTCCGGGGGGCGAATGGCTACACCTTC.

This clonotype has a count of ten or more. The chain recombines TRBV9 with TRBJ1-2, with D tentatively TRBD1 (5 bases). Germline-derived CDR1 and CDR2 are SGDLS and YYNGEE. Trimming cost V 3 bases and J 3 bases, with 9 bases left between them. CDR3 size: 13 residues. CDR3 sequence (DNA): TGTGCCAGCAGCGCGGACACGCACTATGGCTACACCTTC. Amino acid sequence: CASSADTHYGYTF.

This clonotype was seen many times. J is TRBJ1-3 and V is TRBV12-3 or TRBV12-4; TRBD1 matches at 7 bases. V shed 4 bases and J 0 bases; nucleotides not matched to a gene: 3. The CDR3 is 15 residues long. As DNA, the CDR3 is TGTGCCAGCAGTTCAGACAGGGTCTCTGGAAACACCATATATTTT. Residues: CASSSDRVSGNTIYF.

This clonotype occurred many times. The CDR3 spells CASSRGATEAFF. Here the CDR3 DNA reads TGTGCCAGCAGTAGGGGTGCAACTGAAGCTTTCTTT. The chain links TRBV2 to TRBJ1-1; perhaps TRBD1 as D (5 bases). The CDR3 contains 12 residues. The ends were cut back, 5 bases at V and 5 bases at J, with 9 bases in the middle. The V gene's germline CDR1 is SNHLY and CDR2 FYNNEI.

The chain carries TRBV11-2 and TRBJ2-7; D uncertain. CDR1 and CDR2 (germline): SGHAT, FQNNGV. Between the trimmed V and J ends, which lost 0 bases and 1 base, there was a span of 10 bases. The CDR3 runs to 15 residues. CDR3 sequence (DNA): TGTGCCAGCAGCTTAGATAGACCTAGGTCCTACGAGCAGTACGTC. It translates to CASSLDRPRSYEQYV.

This clonotype was counted many times. The chain recombines TRBV7-8 with TRBJ2-7; D is ambiguous. Trimming took 1 base from V and 6 from J, leaving 10 bases between them. Germline assignment: CDR1 SGHVS and CDR2 FQNEAQ. CDR3 length equals 13 residues. The CDR3 loop reads CASSLGSGGEQYF. The CDR3 nucleotides are TGTGCCAGCAGCTTAGGTTCAGGCGGCGAGCAGTACTTC.

This clonotype was seen ten or more times. The CDR3 DNA sequence: TGTGCCAGCAGCCCCGGGGGAGCGGGAGCGGTCTACGAGCAGTACTTC. This codes for CASSPGGAGAVYEQYF. The rearrangement joins TRBV7-8 to TRBJ2-7; TRBD2 agrees at 8 bases. CDR1 and CDR2 (germline): SGHVS, FQNEAQ. The CDR3 consists of 16 residues. The junction had 12 bases not matched to a gene; V was cut back by 5 bases and J by 3 bases.

Many counts were recorded for this clonotype. This chain uses TRBV3-1 with TRBJ1-2; D gene uncertain. The CDR3 spans 16 residues. V shed 0 bases and J shed 3 bases, with 14 bases lying between them. CDR1 is LGHDT, CDR2 YNNKEL, per germline (reference sequence). The CDR3 region is CASSQESRASYYGYTF. The CDR3 coding sequence is TGTGCCAGCAGCCAAGAATCGAGGGCTTCTTACTATGGCTACACCTTC.

The chain combines TRBV5-1 with TRBJ2-7; D is unresolved. Germline CDR1 SGHRS, CDR2 YFSETQ. The CDR3 spans 11 residues. V was cut by 4 bases and J by 0 bases, with 2 bases left in between. The CDR3: CASSTSYEQYF. The CDR3 DNA is TGCGCCAGCAGCACCTCCTACGAGCAGTACTTC.

The gene calls are TRBV27 and TRBJ2-1; 10 bases agree with TRBD2. Germline CDR1 and CDR2: MNHEY and SMNVEV (reference sequence). J lost 7 bases, V lost 6 bases, and 15 bases had no gene match. The CDR3 totals 17 residues. The CDR3 region has the DNA TGTGCCAGCAGCCCTTCTAGCGGGAGCTGGGGCTGGAATGAGCAGTTCTTC. Protein sequence: CASSPSSGSWGWNEQFF.